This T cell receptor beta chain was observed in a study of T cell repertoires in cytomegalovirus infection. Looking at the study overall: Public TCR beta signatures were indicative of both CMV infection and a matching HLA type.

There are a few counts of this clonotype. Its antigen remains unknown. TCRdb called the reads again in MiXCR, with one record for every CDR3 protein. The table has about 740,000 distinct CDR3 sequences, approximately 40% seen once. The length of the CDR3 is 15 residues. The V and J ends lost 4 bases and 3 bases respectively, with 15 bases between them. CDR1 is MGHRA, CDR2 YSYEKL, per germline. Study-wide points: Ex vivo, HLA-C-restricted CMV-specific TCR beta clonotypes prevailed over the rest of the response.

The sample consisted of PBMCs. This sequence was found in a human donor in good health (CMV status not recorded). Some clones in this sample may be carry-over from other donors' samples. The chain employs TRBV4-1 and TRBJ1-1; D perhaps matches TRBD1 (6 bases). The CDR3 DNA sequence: TGCGCCAGCAGCCGGCTAAATAGGGGGGACACTGAAGCTTTCTTT. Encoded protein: CASSRLNRGDTEAFF.